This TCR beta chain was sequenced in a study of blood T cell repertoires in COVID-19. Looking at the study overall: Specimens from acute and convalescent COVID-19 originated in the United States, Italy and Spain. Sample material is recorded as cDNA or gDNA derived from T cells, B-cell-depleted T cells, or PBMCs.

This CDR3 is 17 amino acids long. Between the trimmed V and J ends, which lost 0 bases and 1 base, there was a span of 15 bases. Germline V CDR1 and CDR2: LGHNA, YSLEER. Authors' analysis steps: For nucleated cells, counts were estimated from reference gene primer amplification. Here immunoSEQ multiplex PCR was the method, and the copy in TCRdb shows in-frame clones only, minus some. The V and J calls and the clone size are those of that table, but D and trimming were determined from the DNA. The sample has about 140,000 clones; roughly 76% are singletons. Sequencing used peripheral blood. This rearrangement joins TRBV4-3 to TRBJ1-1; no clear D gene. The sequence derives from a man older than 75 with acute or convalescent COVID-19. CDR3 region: CASSQDLGGRANTEAFF. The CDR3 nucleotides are TGCGCCAGCAGCCAAGATCTTGGAGGGAGGGCGAACACTGAAGCTTTCTTT.